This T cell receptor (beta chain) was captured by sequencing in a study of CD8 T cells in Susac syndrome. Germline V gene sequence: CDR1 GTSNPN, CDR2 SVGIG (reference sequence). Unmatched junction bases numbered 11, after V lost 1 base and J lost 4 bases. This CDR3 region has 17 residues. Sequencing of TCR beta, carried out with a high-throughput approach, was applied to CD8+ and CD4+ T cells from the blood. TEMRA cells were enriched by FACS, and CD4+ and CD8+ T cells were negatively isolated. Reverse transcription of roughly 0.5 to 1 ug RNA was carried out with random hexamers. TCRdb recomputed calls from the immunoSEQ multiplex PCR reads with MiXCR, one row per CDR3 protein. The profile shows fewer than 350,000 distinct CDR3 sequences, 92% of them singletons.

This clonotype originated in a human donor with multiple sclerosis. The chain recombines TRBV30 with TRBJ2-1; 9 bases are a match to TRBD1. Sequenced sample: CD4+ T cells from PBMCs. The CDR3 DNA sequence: TGTGCCTGGAGTGGAATCCCGGGACAGGGACGATACAATGAGCAGTTCTTC. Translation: CAWSGIPGQGRYNEQFF.